The T cell receptor (beta chain) described here comes from a study of control samples from healthy donors and cancer patients. Using immunoSEQ multiplex PCR, the repertoire was profiled, and TCRdb retains in-frame clones only, with some absent. There are about 170,000 clones in the sample; 93% occur only once, and over 4% lies in the top ten. The CDR3 consists of 13 residues. V was cut by 8 bases and J by 4 bases, with 14 bases left in between. Germline-derived CDR1 and CDR2 are SNHLY and FYNNEI. This chain joins TRBV2 and TRBJ2-5; maybe TRBD2 (6 bases). The receptor was derived from a woman aged 55-75 years in good health. The sample was blood. The CDR3 nucleotides read TGTGCCAGCCTCTTTGGAGGGGCAGAGACCCAGTACTTC. This codes for CASLFGGAETQYF.